The clone carrying this TCR beta chain was seen a few times. What it binds is not known. These data come from a study of blood T cells in healthy people across ages. General study results and limits: Aged donors had fewer naive CD4+ cells and lower diversity than long-lived donors.

CDR3 length: 14 residues. Germline values: CDR1 SGHVS, CDR2 FQNEAQ. Trimming took 1 base from V and 8 from J, leaving 14 bases between them. A second roughly 6 to 12 cycle PCR used barcoded and J-beta primers. TCRdb independently ran MiXCR on the 5' RACE reads; one entry per CDR3 protein. The sample has around 1,000,000 distinct CDR3 sequences; 20% to 25% are singletons. The sample was also reused in another study, on T cells of mothers and their children. That study reports: At a sensitivity of around 100 clones per million clonotypes, no persistent microchimeric T cell clones appeared.

The V gene is TRBV7-8, the J gene TRBJ1-2; D unresolved. This sequence originates from a girl aged 2 to 9 in good health. The sample was blood. CDR3 nucleotides: TGTGCCAGCAGCTTAGTGCTGGGGTCGGGGGGCTACACCTTC. This sequence encodes CASSLVLGSGGYTF.